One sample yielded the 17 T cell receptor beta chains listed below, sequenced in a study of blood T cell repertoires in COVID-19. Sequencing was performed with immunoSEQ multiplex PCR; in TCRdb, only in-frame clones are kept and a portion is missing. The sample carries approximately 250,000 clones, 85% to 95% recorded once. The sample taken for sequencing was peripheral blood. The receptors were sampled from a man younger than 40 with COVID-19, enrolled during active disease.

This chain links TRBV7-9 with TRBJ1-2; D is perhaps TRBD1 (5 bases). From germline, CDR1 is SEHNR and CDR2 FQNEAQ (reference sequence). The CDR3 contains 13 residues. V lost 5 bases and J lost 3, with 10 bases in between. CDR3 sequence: CASSRQTHYGYTF. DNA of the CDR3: TGTGCCAGCAGCCGACAGACGCACTATGGCTACACCTTC.

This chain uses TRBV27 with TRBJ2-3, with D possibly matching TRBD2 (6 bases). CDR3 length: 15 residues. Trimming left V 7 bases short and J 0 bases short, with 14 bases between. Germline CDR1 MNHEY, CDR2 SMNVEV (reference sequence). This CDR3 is CASTRGGKSTDTQYF. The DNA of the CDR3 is TGTGCCAGCACCCGAGGCGGGAAAAGCACAGATACGCAGTATTTT.

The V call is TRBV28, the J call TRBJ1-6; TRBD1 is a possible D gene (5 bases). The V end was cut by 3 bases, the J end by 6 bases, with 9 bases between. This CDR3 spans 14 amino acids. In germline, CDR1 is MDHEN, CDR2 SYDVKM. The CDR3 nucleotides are TGTGCCAGCAGTTTGGGGGGACTTAATTCACCCCTCCACTTT. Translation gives CASSLGGLNSPLHF.

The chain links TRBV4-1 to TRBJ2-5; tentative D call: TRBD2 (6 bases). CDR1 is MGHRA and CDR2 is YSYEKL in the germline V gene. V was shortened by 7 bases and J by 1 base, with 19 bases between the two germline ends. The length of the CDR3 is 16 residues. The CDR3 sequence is CASTESGDSFQETQYF. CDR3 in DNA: TGCGCCAGCACCGAATCGGGGGACTCCTTCCAAGAGACCCAGTACTTC.

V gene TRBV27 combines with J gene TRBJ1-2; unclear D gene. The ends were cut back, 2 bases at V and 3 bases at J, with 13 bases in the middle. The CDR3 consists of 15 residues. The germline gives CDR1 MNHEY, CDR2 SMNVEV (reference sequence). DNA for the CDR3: TGTGCCAGCAGTTTAGCCGGTGGAGGTCACTATGGCTACACCTTC. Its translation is CASSLAGGGHYGYTF.

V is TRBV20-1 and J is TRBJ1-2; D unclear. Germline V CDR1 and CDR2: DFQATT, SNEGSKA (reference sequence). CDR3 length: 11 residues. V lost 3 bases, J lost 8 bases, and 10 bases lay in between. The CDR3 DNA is TGCAGTGCTAGTGCCCAGCGGGGCTACACCTTC. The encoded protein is CSASAQRGYTF.

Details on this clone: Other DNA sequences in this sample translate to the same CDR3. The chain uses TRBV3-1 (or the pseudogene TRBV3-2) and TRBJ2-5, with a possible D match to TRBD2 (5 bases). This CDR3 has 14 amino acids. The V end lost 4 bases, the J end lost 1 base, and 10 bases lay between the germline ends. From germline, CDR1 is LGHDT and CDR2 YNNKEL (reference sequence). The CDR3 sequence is CASSPRTGQETQYF. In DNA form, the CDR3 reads TGTGCCAGCAGCCCCCGGACTGGCCAAGAGACCCAGTACTTC.

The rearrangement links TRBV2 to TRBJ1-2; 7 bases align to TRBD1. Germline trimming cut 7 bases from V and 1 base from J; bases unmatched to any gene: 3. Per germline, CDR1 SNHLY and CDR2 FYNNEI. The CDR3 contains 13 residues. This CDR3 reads CASKTGINYGYTF. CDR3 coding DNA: TGTGCCAGCAAGACAGGGATTAACTATGGCTACACCTTC.

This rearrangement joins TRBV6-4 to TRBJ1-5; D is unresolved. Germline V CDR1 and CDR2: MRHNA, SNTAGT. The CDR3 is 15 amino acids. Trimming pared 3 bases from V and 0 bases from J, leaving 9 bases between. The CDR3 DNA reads TGTGCCAGCAGTGAAGAGCATGGTAGCAATCAGCCCCAGCATTTT. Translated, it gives CASSEEHGSNQPQHF.

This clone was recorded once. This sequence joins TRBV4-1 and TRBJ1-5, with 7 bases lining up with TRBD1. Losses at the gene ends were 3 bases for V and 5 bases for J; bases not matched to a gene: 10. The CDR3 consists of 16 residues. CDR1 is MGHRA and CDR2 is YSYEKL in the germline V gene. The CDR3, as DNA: TGCGCCAGCAGCCAGATTGGCAGGGGGAGTGATCAGCCCCAGCATTTT. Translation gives CASSQIGRGSDQPQHF.

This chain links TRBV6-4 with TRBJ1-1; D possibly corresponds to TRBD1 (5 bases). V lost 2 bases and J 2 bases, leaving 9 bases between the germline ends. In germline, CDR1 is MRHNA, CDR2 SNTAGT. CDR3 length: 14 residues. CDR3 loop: CASSDGQGNTEAFF. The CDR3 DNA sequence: TGTGCCAGCAGTGACGGGCAGGGAAACACTGAAGCTTTCTTT.

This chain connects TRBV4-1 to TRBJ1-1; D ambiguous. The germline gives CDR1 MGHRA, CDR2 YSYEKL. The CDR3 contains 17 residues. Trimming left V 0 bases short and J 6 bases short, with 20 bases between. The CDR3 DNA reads TGCGCCAGCAGCCAAGATTCCCAAATCACTCTGGGCGCTGAAGCTTTCTTT. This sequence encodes CASSQDSQITLGAEAFF.

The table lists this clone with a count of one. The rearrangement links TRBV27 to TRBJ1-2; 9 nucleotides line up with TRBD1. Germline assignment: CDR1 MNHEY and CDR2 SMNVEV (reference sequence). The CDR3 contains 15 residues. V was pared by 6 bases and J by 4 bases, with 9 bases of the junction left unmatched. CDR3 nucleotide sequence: TGTGCCAGCAGCTTTCTAGACAGGGGGTCCTATGGCTACACCTTC. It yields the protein CASSFLDRGSYGYTF.

Written as DNA, the CDR3 is TGTGCCAGCAGTAATCCCGGGTCCTTATTCGGCTACACCTTC. It yields the protein CASSNPGSLFGYTF. The V gene is TRBV6-5, the J gene TRBJ1-2, with no clear D. Trimming stripped 5 bases from V and 8 bases from J, with 18 bases between. Per germline, CDR1 MNHEY and CDR2 SVGAGI. The CDR3 has 14 residues.

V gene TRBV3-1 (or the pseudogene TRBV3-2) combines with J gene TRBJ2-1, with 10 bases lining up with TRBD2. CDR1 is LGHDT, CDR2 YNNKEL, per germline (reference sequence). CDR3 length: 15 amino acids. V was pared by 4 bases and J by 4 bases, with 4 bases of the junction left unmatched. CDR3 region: CASSPSGGGYNEQFF. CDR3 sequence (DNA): TGTGCCAGCAGCCCCAGCGGGGGGGGATACAATGAGCAGTTCTTC.

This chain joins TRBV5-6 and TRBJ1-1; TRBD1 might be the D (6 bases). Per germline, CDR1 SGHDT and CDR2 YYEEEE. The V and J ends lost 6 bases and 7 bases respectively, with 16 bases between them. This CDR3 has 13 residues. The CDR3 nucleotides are TGTGCCAGCAACAATCAGGGGAAGGTTGAAGCTTTCTTT. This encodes CASNNQGKVEAFF. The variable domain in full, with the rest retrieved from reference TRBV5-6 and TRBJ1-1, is DAGVTQSPTHLIKTRGQQVTLRCSPKSGHDTVSWYQQALGQGPQFIFQYYEEEERQRGNFPDRFSGHQFPNYSSELNVNALLLGDSALYLCASNNQGKVEAFFGQGTRLTVV.

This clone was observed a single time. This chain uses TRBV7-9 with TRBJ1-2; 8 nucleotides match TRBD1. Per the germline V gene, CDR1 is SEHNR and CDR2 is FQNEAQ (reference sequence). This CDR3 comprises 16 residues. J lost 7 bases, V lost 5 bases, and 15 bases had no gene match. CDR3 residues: CASSVTGVMFWAGYTF. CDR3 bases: TGTGCCAGCAGCGTGACAGGGGTGATGTTCTGGGCTGGCTACACCTTC. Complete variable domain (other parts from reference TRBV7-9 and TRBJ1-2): DTGVSQNPRHKITKRGQNVTFRCDPISEHNRLYWYRQTLGQGPEFLTYFQNEAQLEKSRLLSDRFSAERPKGSFSTLEIQRTEQGDSAMYLCASSVTGVMFWAGYTFGSGTRLTVV.